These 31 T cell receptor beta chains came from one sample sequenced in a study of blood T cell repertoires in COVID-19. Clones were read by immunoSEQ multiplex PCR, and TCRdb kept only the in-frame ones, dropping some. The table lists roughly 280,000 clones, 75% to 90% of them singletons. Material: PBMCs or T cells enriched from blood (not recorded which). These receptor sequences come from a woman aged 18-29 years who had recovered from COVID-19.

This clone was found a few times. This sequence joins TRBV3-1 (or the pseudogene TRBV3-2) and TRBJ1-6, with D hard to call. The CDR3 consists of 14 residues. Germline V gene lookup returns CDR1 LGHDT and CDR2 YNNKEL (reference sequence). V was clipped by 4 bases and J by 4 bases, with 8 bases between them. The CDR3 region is CASSPASYNSPLHF. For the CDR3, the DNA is TGTGCCAGCAGCCCCGCGAGTTATAATTCACCCCTCCACTTT.

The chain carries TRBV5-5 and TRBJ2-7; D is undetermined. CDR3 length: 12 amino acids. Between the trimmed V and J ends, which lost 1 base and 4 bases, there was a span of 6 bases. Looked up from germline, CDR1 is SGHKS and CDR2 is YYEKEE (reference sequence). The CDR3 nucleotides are TGTGCCAGCAGCTTGTTTAATTACGAGCAGTACTTC. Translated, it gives CASSLFNYEQYF.

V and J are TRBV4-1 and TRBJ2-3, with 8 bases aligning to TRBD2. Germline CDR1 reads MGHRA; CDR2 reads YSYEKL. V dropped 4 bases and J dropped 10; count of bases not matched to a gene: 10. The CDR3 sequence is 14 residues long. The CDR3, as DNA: TGCGCCAGCAGCCCCGGACGGGGGGGCGGGTCGCAGTATTTT. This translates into CASSPGRGGGSQYF.

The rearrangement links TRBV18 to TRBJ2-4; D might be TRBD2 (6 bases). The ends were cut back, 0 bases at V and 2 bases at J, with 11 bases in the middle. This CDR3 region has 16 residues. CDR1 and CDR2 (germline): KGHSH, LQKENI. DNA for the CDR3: TGTGCCAGCTCACCACCCCCTAGCGTGTCCAAAAACATTCAGTACTTC. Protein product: CASSPPPSVSKNIQYF.

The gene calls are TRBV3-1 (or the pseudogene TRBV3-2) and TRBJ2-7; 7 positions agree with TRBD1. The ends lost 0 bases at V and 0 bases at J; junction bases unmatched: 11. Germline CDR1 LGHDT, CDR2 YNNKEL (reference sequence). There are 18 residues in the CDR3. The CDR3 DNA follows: TGTGCCAGCAGCCAAGAGGGGGCTTCAGGGGGAACCTCCTACGAGCAGTACTTC. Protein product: CASSQEGASGGTSYEQYF.

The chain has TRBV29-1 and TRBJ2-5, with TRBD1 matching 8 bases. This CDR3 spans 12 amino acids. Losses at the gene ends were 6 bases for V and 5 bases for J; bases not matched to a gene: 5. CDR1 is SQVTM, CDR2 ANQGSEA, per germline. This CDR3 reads CSVNRGLETQYF. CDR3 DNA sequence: TGCAGCGTGAACAGGGGGTTGGAGACCCAGTACTTC.

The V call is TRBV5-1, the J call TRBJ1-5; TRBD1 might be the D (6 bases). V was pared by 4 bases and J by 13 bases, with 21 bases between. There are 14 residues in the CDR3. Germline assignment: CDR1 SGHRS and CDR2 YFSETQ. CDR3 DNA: TGCGCCAGCAGCCTTGACCCGGGACAAGGTATTCAGCATTTT. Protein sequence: CASSLDPGQGIQHF.

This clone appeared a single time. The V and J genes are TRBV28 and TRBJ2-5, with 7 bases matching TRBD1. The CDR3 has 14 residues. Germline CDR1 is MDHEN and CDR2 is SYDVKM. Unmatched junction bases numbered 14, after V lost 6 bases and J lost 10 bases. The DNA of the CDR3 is TGTGCCAGCAGCCGTACTCAGGGGGTCCGGATCCAGTACTTC. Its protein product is CASSRTQGVRIQYF.

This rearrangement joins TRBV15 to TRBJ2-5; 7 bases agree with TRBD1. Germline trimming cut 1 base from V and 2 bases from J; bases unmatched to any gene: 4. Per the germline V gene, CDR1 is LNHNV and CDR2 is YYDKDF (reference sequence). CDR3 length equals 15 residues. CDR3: CATSRGGGQQETQYF. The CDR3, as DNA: TGTGCCACCAGCAGAGGAGGGGGCCAACAAGAGACCCAGTACTTC.

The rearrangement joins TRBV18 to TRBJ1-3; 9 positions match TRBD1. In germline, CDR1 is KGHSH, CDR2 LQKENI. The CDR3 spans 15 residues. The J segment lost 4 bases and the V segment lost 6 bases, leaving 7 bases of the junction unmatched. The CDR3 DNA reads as TGTGCCAGCTCCTCGGACAGGGGAAGCGGAAACACCATATATTTT. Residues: CASSSDRGSGNTIYF.

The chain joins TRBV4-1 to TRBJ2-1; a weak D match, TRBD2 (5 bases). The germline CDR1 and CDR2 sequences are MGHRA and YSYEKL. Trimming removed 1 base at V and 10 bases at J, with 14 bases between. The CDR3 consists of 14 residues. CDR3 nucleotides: TGCGCCAGCAGCCAAGGGGCCGACGGGGAGGAGCAGTTCTTC. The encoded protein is CASSQGADGEEQFF.

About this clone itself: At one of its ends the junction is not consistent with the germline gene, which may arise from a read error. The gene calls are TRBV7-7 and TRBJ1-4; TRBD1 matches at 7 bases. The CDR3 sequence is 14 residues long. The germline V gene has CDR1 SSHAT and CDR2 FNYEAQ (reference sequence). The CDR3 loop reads CASSLNRGSEKLFF. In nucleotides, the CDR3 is TGTGCTAGCAGCTTAAACAGGGGTTCGGAAAAACTGTTTTTT.

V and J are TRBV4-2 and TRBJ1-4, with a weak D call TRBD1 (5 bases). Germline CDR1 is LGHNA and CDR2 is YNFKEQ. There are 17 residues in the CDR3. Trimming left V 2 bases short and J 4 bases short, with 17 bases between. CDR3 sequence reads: CASSQYLGDRLNEKLFF. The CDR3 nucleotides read TGTGCCAGCAGCCAATATCTAGGCGACAGACTTAATGAAAAACTGTTTTTT.

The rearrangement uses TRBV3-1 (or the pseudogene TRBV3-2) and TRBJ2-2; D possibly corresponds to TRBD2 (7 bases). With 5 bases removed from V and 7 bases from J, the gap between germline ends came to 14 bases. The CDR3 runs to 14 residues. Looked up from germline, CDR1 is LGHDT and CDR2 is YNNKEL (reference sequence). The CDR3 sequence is CASSFRGALGELFF. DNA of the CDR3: TGTGCCAGCAGCTTCCGGGGGGCTCTCGGGGAGCTGTTTTTT.

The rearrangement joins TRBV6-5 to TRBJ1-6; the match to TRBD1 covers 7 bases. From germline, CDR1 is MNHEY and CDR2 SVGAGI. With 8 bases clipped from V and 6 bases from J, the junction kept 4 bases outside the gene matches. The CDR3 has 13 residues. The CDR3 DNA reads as TGTGCCAGCTACAGGGGTTTTAATTCACCCCTCCACTTT. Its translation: CASYRGFNSPLHF.

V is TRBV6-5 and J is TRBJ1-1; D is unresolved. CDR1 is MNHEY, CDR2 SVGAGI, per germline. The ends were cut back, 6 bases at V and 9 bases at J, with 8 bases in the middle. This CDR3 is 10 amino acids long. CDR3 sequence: CASRELKAFF. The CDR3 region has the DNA TGTGCCAGCAGGGAGCTAAAAGCTTTCTTT.

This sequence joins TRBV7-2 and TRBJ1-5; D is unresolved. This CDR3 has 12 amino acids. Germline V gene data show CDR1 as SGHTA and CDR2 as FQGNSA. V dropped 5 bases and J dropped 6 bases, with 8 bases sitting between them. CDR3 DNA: TGTGCCAGCAGCCCGGCGGGTCAGCCCCAGCATTTT. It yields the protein CASSPAGQPQHF.

DNA of the CDR3: TGTGCCAGCATCAAAGCGGGGGGCACTGAAGCTTTCTTT. Translated, it gives CASIKAGGTEAFF. V and J are TRBV11-2 and TRBJ1-1; D is perhaps TRBD1 (5 bases). The CDR3 extends over 13 amino acids. Trimming took off 7 bases at V and 4 bases at J, with 13 bases between the two ends. Germline V gene data show CDR1 as SGHAT and CDR2 as FQNNGV.

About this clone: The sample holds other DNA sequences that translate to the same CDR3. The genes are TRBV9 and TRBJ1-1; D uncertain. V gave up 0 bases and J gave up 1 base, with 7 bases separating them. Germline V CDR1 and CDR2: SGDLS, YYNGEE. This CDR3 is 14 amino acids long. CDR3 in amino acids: CASSVAPENTEAFF. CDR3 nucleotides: TGTGCCAGCAGCGTAGCCCCAGAGAACACTGAAGCTTTCTTT.

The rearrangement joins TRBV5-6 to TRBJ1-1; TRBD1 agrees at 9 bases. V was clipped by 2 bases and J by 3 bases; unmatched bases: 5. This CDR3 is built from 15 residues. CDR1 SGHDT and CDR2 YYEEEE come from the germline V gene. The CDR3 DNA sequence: TGTGCCAGCAGCTTCCGGGACAGGGAATACACTGAAGCTTTCTTT. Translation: CASSFRDREYTEAFF.

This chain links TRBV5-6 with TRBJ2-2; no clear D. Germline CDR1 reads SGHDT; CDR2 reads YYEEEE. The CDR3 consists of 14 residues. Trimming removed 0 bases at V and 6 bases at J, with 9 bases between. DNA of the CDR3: TGTGCCAGCAGCTTGGCAGGTACCGCCGGGGAGCTGTTTTTT. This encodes CASSLAGTAGELFF.

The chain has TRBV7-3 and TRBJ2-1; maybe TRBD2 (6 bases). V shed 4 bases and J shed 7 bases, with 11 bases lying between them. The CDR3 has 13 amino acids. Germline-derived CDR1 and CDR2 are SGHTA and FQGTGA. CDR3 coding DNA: TGTGCCAGCAGCTCTACTAGCTATAATGAGCAGTTCTTC. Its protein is CASSSTSYNEQFF.

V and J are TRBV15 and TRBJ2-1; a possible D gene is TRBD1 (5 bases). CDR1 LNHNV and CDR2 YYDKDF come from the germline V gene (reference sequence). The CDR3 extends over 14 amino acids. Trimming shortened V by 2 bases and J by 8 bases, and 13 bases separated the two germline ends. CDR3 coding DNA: TGTGCCACCAGCAGAATTGCTAGGGGCGATGAGCAGTTCTTC. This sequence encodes CATSRIARGDEQFF.

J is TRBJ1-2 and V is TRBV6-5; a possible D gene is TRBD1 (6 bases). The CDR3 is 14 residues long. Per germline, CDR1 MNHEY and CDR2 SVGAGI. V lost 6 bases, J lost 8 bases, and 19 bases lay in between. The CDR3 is CASSPWGGGGGYTF. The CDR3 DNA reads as TGTGCCAGCAGCCCCTGGGGGGGCGGAGGCGGCTACACCTTC.

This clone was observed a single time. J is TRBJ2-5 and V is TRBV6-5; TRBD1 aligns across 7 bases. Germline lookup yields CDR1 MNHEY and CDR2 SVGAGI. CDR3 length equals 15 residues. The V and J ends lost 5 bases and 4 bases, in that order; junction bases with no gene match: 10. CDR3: CASSTGRDSRETQYF. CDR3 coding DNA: TGTGCCAGCAGTACAGGACGGGACAGCCGAGAGACCCAGTACTTC.

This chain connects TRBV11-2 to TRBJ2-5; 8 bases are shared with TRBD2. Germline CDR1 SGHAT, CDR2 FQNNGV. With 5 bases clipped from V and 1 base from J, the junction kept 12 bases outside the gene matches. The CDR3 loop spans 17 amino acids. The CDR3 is CASSGNRAGVLQETQYF. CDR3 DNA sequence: TGTGCCAGCAGCGGGAACCGAGCGGGGGTCCTCCAAGAGACCCAGTACTTC.

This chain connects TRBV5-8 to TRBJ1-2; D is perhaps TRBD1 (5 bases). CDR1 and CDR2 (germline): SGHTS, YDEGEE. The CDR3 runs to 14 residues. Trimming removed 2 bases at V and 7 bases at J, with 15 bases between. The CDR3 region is CASSLRGLGRGYTF. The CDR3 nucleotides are TGTGCCAGCAGCTTAAGGGGACTCGGACGTGGCTACACCTTC.

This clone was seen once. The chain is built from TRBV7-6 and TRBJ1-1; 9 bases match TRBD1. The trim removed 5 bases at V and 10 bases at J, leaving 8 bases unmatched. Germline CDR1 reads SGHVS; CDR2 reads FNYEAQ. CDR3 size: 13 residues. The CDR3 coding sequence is TGTGCCAGCAGCGCCCTACAGGGGGCCGGAGCTTTCTTT. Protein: CASSALQGAGAFF.

DNA for the CDR3: TGTGCCAGCAGCCTAGGGGGGGGCATCAATGAGCAGTTCTTC. Its protein is CASSLGGGINEQFF. The rearrangement uses TRBV14 and TRBJ2-1; D may be TRBD2 (7 bases). Trimming removed 4 bases at V and 6 bases at J, with 13 bases between. The CDR3 is 14 residues long. Germline values: CDR1 SGHDN, CDR2 FVKESK.

CDR3 amino acids: CASTRSGATEAFF. CDR3 in DNA: TGTGCCAGCACTAGATCAGGGGCCACTGAAGCTTTCTTT. J is TRBJ1-1 and V is TRBV6-5, with D possibly TRBD1 on 6 matching bases. The CDR3 is 13 amino acids. Between the trimmed V and J ends, which lost 7 bases and 4 bases, there was a span of 13 bases. Germline lookup yields CDR1 MNHEY and CDR2 SVGAGI.

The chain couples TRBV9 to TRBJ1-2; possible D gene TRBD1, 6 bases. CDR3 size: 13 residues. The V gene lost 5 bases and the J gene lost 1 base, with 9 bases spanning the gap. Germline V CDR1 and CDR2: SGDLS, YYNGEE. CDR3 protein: CASRGGYNYGYTF. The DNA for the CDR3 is TGTGCCAGCAGAGGGGGTTATAACTATGGCTACACCTTC.